The rows below give T cell receptor beta chains drawn from one sample of a study of CD8 T cells in Susac syndrome. TCRdb re-called the immunoSEQ multiplex PCR reads with MiXCR, one entry per CDR3 protein. The table shows 200,000 or so distinct CDR3 sequences, with roughly 96% occurring only once. The sample consisted of CD4+ T cells from PBMCs. These TCRs come from a human donor with multiple sclerosis. Both conserved end residues are part of each CDR3. Fields, in order: clone size, J gene, D gene, V gene, CDR3 protein, CDR3 DNA. A D gene is named only where the DNA matches it firmly. Size values are once, few and many counts, or a class for expanded clones, and some rows have none.

clone size: .; J gene: TRBJ2-7; D gene: .; V gene: TRBV3-1; CDR3 protein: CASSQDIFPYEQYF; CDR3 DNA: TGTGCCAGCAGCCAGGACATTTTCCCCTACGAGCAGTACTTC
clone size: .; J gene: TRBJ2-7; D gene: .; V gene: TRBV2; CDR3 protein: CASSSDSYEQYF; CDR3 DNA: TGTGCCAGCAGTTCGGACAGCTACGAGCAGTACTTC
clone size: .; J gene: TRBJ2-7; D gene: .; V gene: TRBV9; CDR3 protein: CASSVGAASSYEQYF; CDR3 DNA: TGTGCCAGCAGCGTAGGGGCAGCCAGCTCCTACGAGCAGTACTTC
clone size: .; J gene: TRBJ1-1; D gene: .; V gene: TRBV5-1; CDR3 protein: CASSPLQGVNTEAFF; CDR3 DNA: TGCGCCAGCTCCCCCCTACAGGGAGTGAACACTGAAGCTTTCTTT
clone size: once; J gene: TRBJ2-1; D gene: .; V gene: TRBV30; CDR3 protein: CAWSVRPADEQFF; CDR3 DNA: TGTGCCTGGAGTGTAAGGCCAGCGGATGAGCAGTTCTTC
clone size: .; J gene: TRBJ2-3; D gene: .; V gene: TRBV12-3/TRBV12-4; CDR3 protein: CASSLGQGLDTQYF; CDR3 DNA: TGTGCCAGCAGTTTAGGTCAGGGTCTTGATACGCAGTATTTT
clone size: .; J gene: TRBJ2-7; D gene: TRBD1; V gene: TRBV5-1; CDR3 protein: CASSAGTGDTYEQYF; CDR3 DNA: TGCGCCAGCAGCGCCGGGACAGGGGATACCTACGAGCAGTACTTC
clone size: .; J gene: TRBJ2-1; D gene: .; V gene: TRBV5-1; CDR3 protein: CASSLGPGAGNEQFF; CDR3 DNA: TGCGCCAGCAGCTTGGGACCGGGGGCCGGAAATGAGCAGTTCTTC
clone size: .; J gene: TRBJ2-5; D gene: .; V gene: TRBV2; CDR3 protein: CASSAGTLRETQYF; CDR3 DNA: TGTGCCAGCAGTGCCGGGACCCTGAGGGAGACCCAGTACTTC
clone size: .; J gene: TRBJ2-3; D gene: .; V gene: TRBV12-5; CDR3 protein: CASGLVFQAPMGDTQYF; CDR3 DNA: TGTGCTAGTGGTTTGGTTTTTCAGGCCCCGATGGGGGATACGCAGTATTTT
clone size: once; J gene: TRBJ2-1; D gene: .; V gene: TRBV29-1; CDR3 protein: CSEGRHGNEQFF; CDR3 DNA: TGCAGCGAAGGGAGGCACGGAAATGAGCAGTTCTTC
clone size: .; J gene: TRBJ2-7; D gene: TRBD1; V gene: TRBV5-1; CDR3 protein: CASSTRTGNDEQYF; CDR3 DNA: TGCGCCAGCAGCACCAGGACAGGGAACGACGAGCAGTACTTC
clone size: .; J gene: TRBJ2-7; D gene: .; V gene: TRBV6-6; CDR3 protein: CASRVRDNAEQYF; CDR3 DNA: TGTGCCAGCAGGGTAAGGGACAACGCCGAGCAGTACTTC
clone size: .; J gene: TRBJ1-1; D gene: .; V gene: TRBV9; CDR3 protein: CASSPLDTNTEAFF; CDR3 DNA: TGTGCCAGCAGCCCCTTGGACACGAACACTGAAGCTTTCTTT
clone size: .; J gene: TRBJ1-1; D gene: .; V gene: TRBV5-1; CDR3 protein: CASSLSGGGSRSEAFF; CDR3 DNA: TGCGCCAGCAGCTTGTCGGGGGGCGGAAGCCGATCTGAAGCTTTCTTT
clone size: .; J gene: TRBJ1-1; D gene: .; V gene: TRBV10-3; CDR3 protein: CAIKGSDDRNTEAFF; CDR3 DNA: TGTGCCATCAAAGGCTCCGACGACAGGAACACTGAAGCTTTCTTT
clone size: .; J gene: TRBJ2-7; D gene: .; V gene: TRBV15; CDR3 protein: CATSRDFGGYEQYF; CDR3 DNA: TGTGCCACCAGCAGAGATTTTGGGGGTTACGAGCAGTACTTC
clone size: .; J gene: TRBJ2-3; D gene: .; V gene: TRBV2; CDR3 protein: CAKGSDTQYF; CDR3 DNA: TGTGCTAAGGGGTCAGATACGCAGTATTTT
clone size: .; J gene: TRBJ2-5; D gene: .; V gene: TRBV18; CDR3 protein: CASSLPGGGETQYF; CDR3 DNA: TGTGCCAGCTCACTCCCAGGGGGAGGCGAGACCCAGTACTTC
clone size: .; J gene: TRBJ1-1; D gene: .; V gene: TRBV30; CDR3 protein: CACSGNTEAFF; CDR3 DNA: TGTGCCTGTTCCGGGAACACTGAAGCTTTCTTT
clone size: .; J gene: TRBJ2-7; D gene: .; V gene: TRBV29-1; CDR3 protein: CSAAPGSTYEQYF; CDR3 DNA: TGCAGCGCCGCGCCGGGGAGCACCTACGAGCAGTACTTC
clone size: .; J gene: TRBJ1-1; D gene: .; V gene: TRBV9; CDR3 protein: CASSAAGNKAFF; CDR3 DNA: TGTGCCAGCAGCGCCGCAGGGAATAAAGCTTTCTTT
clone size: .; J gene: TRBJ2-1; D gene: .; V gene: TRBV27; CDR3 protein: CASSRPFGQSHNEQFF; CDR3 DNA: TGTGCCAGCAGTAGGCCCTTCGGACAATCCCACAATGAGCAGTTCTTC
clone size: .; J gene: TRBJ2-1; D gene: .; V gene: TRBV5-1; CDR3 protein: CASSLALTAREWIDEQFF; CDR3 DNA: TGCGCCAGCAGCCTCGCGTTGACCGCGCGGGAATGGATCGATGAGCAGTTCTTC